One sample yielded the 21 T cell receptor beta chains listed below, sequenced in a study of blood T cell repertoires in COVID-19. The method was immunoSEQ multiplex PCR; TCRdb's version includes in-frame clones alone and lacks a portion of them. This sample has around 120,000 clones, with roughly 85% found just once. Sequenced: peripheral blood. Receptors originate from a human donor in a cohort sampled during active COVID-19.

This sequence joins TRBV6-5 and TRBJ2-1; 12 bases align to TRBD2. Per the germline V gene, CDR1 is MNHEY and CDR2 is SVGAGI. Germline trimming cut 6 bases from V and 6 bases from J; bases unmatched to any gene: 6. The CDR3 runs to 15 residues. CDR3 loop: CASRQTSGRGNEQFF. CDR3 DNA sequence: TGTGCCAGCAGACAGACTAGCGGGAGAGGCAATGAGCAGTTCTTC.

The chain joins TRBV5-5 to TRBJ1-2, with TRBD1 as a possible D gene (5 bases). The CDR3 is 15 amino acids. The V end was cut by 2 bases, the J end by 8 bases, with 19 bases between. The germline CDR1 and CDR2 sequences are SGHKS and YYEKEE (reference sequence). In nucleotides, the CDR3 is TGTGCCAGCAGCTTTATGAGTCCGGGGGGTTACGGCTACACCTTC. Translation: CASSFMSPGGYGYTF.

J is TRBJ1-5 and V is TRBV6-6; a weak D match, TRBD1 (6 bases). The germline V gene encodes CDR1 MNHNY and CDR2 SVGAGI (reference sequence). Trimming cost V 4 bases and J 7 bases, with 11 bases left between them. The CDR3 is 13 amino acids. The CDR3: CASSLGARQPQHF. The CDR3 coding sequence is TGTGCCAGCAGTTTGGGGGCTCGGCAGCCCCAGCATTTT.

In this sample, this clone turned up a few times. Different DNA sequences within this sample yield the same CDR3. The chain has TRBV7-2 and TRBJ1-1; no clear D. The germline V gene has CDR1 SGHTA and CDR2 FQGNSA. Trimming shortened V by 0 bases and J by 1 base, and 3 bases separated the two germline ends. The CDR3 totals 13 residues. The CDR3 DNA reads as TGTGCCAGCAGCTTAGCCAGGAACACTGAAGCTTTCTTT. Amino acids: CASSLARNTEAFF.

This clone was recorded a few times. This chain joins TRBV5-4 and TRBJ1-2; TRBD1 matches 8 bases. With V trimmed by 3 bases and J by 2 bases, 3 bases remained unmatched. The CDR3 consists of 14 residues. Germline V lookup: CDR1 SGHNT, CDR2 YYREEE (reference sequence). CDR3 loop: CASSSWTGNYGYTF. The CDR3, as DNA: TGTGCCAGCAGCTCATGGACAGGGAACTATGGCTACACCTTC.

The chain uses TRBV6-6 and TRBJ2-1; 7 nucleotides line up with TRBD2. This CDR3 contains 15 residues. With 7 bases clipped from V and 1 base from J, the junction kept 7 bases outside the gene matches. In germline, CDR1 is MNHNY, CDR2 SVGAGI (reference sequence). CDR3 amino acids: CASIRGGSSYNEQFF. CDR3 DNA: TGTGCCAGCATACGAGGCGGGAGTTCCTACAATGAGCAGTTCTTC.

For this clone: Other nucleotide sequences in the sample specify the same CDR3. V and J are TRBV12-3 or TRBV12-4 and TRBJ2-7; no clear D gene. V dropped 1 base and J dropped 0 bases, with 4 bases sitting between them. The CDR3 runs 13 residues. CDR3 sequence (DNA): TGTGCCAGCAGTTTAGGCAGCTCCTACGAGCAGTACTTC. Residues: CASSLGSSYEQYF.

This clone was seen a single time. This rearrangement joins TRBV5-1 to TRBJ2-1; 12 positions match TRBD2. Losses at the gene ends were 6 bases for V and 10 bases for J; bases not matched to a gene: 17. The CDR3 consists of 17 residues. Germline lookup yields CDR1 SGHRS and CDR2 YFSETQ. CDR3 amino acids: CASTPGLAGYTMGEQFF. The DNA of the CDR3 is TGCGCCAGCACCCCGGGACTAGCGGGTTATACAATGGGAGAGCAGTTCTTC.

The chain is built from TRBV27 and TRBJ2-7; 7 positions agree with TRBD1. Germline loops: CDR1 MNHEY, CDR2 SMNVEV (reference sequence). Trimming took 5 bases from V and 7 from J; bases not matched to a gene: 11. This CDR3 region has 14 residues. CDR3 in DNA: TGTGCCAGCAGTCTAAGGACAGGTCTGAAGGAGCAGTACTTC. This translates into CASSLRTGLKEQYF.

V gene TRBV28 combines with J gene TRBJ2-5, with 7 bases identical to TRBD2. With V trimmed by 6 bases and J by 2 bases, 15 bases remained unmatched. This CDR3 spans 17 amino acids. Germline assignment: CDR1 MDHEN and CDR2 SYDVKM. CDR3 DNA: TGTGCCAGCAGGAAGGGTAGGGGAGCGGGGCTGCAAGAGACCCAGTACTTC. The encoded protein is CASRKGRGAGLQETQYF.

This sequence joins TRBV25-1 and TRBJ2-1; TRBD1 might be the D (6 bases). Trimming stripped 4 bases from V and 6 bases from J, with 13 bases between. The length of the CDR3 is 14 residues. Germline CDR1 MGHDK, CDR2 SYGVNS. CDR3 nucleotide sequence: TGTGCCAGCAGTGCACAGGGTTCGCGCAATGAGCAGTTCTTC. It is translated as CASSAQGSRNEQFF.

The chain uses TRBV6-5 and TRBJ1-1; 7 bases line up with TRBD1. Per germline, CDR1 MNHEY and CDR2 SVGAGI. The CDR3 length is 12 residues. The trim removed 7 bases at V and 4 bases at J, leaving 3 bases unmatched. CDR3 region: CASIQGSTEAFF. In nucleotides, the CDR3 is TGTGCCAGCATACAGGGGAGCACTGAAGCTTTCTTT.

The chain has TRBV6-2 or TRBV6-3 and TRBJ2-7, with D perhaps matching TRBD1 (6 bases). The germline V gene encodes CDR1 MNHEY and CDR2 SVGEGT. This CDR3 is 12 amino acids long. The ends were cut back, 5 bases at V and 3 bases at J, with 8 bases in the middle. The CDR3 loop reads CASSTGFYEQYF. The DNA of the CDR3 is TGTGCCAGCAGTACAGGGTTCTACGAGCAGTACTTC.

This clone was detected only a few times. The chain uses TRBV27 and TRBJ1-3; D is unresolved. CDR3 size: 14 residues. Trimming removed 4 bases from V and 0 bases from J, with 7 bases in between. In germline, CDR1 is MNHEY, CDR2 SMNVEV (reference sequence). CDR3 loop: CASSSSYSGNTIYF. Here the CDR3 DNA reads TGTGCCAGCAGTTCTAGTTACTCTGGAAACACCATATATTTT.

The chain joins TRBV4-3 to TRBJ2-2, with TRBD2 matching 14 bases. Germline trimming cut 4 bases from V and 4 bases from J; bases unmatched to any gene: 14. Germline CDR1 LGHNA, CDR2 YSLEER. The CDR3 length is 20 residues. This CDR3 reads CASSPSTGLAGVPGTGELFF. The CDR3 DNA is TGCGCCAGCAGCCCATCTACGGGACTAGCGGGAGTGCCGGGCACCGGGGAGCTGTTTTTT.

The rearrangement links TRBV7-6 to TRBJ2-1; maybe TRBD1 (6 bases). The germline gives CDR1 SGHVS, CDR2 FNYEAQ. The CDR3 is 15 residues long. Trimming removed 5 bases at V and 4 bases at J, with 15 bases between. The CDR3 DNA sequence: TGTGCCAGCAGCGCCTTACAGGGAAGGTACAATGAGCAGTTCTTC. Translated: CASSALQGRYNEQFF.

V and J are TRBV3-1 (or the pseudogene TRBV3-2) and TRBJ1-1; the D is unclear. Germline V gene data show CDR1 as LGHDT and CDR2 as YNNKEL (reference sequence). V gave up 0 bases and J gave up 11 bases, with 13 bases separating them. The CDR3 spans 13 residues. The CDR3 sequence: CASSQESGEEAFF. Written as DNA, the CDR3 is TGTGCCAGCAGCCAAGAATCGGGTGAAGAGGCTTTCTTT.

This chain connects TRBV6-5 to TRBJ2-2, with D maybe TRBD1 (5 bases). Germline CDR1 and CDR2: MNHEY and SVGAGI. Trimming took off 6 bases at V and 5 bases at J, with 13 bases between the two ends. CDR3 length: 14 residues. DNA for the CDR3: TGTGCCAGCAGCATCCTAAGGGGTACCGGGGAGCTGTTTTTT. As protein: CASSILRGTGELFF.

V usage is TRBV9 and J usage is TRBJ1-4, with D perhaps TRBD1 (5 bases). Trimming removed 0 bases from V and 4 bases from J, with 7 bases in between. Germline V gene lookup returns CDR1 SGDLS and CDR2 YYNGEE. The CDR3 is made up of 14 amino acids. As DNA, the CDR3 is TGTGCCAGCAGCGTAGCAGGGCATAATGAAAAACTGTTTTTT. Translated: CASSVAGHNEKLFF.

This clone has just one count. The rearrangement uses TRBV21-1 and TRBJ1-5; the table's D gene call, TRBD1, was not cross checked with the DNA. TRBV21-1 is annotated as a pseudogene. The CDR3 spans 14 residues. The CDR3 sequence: CASTRTGSNQPQHF. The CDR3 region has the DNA TGTGCCAGCACCCGGACAGGGTCGAATCAGCCCCAGCATTTT.

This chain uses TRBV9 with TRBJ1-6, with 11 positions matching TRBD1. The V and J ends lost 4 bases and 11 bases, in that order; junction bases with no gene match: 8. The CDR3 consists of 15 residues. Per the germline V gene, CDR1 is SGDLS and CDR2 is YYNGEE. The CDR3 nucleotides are TGTGCCAGCAGCTCACGGACAGGGGGCAGCGCACCCCTCCACTTT. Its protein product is CASSSRTGGSAPLHF. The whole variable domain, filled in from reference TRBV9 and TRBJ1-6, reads DSGVTQTPKHLITATGQRVTLRCSPRSGDLSVYWYQQSLDQGLQFLIQYYNGEERAKGNILERFSAQQFPDLHSELNLSSLELGDSALYFCASSSRTGGSAPLHFGNGTRLTVT.